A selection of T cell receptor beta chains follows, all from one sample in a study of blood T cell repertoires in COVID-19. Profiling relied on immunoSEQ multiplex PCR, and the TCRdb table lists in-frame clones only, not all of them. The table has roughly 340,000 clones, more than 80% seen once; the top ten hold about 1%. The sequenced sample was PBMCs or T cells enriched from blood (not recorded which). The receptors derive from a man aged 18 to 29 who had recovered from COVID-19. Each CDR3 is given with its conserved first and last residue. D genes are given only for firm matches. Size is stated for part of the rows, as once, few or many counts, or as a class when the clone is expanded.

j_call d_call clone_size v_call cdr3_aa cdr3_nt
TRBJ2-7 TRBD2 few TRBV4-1 CASSQESRAGVGYEQYF TGCGCCAGCAGCCAAGAAAGCCGAGCGGGGGTAGGATACGAGCAGTACTTC
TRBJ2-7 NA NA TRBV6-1 CASSDGQAYEQYF TGTGCCAGCAGTGACGGTCAGGCCTACGAGCAGTACTTC
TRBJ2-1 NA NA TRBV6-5 CASSPSLEYEQFF TGTGCCAGCAGTCCGAGTCTAGAATATGAGCAGTTCTTC
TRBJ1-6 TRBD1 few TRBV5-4 CASSLETGNSPLHF TGTGCCAGCAGCTTGGAGACAGGGAATTCACCCCTCCACTTT
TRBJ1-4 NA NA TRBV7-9 CASSLGTATNEKLFF TGTGCCAGCAGCTTAGGGACAGCAACTAATGAAAAACTGTTTTTT
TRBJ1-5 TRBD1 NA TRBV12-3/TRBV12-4 CASSWTGPGPQHF TGTGCCAGCAGTTGGACAGGACCTGGGCCCCAGCATTTT
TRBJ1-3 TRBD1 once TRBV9 CASSGTGGSGNTIYF TGTGCCAGCAGCGGAACAGGGGGAAGTGGAAACACCATATATTTT
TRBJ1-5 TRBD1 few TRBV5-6 CASSSMTGTFNQPQHF TGTGCCAGCAGCTCCATGACAGGGACCTTCAATCAGCCCCAGCATTTT
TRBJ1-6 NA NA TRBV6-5 CASSYSQYMDNSPLHF TGTGCCAGCAGTTACTCCCAGTACATGGATAATTCACCCCTCCACTTT
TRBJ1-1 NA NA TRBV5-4 CASSFEGGTNTEAFF TGTGCCAGCAGCTTTGAGGGAGGCACGAACACTGAAGCTTTCTTT
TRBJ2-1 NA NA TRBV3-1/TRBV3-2 CASSHLNEQFF TGTGCCAGCAGCCATTTAAATGAGCAGTTCTTC
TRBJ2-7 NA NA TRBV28 CASSLGASSYEQYF TGTGCCAGCAGTTTGGGGGCTAGCTCCTACGAGCAGTACTTC
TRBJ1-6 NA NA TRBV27 CASRATGTKLNSPLHF TGTGCCAGCAGAGCTACAGGGACGAAGTTGAATTCACCCCTCCACTTT
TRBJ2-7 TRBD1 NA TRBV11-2 CASSPNKRTGDYEQYF TGTGCCAGCAGCCCGAACAAACGGACAGGGGACTACGAGCAGTACTTC
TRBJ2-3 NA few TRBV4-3 CASSQAGTDTQYF TGCGCCAGCAGCCAAGCAGGGACAGATACGCAGTATTTT
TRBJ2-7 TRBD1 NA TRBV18 CASSPSNRGRDEQYF TGTGCCAGCTCACCAAGCAACAGGGGCCGCGACGAGCAGTACTTC